This T cell receptor (beta chain) was recovered during a study of T cells after posttransplantation cyclophosphamide. This CDR3 region has 13 residues. Germline assignment: CDR1 MDHEN and CDR2 SYDVKM. The V end lost 5 bases, the J end lost 10 bases, and 17 bases lay between the germline ends. Libraries were prepared by immunoSEQ multiplex PCR; TCRdb keeps only in-frame clonotypes and omits some of them. The sample yields tens of thousands of clones, almost 99% seen once. Cells defined as naive were viable CD3+CD4+ or CD3+CD8+ and CCR7+CD45RA+CD45RO-CD95-CD27+CD28+. On the day of bone marrow donation, the related graft donor provided peripheral blood.

Source material: naive CD4+ T cells sorted from PBMCs. The source is a middle-aged man in good health, CMV-negative, and a related stem cell transplant donor. The chain has TRBV28 and TRBJ1-1; D might be TRBD1 (6 bases). The chain's CDR3 is CASSAPPGVGAFF. CDR3 DNA: TGTGCCAGCAGTGCGCCCCCAGGGGTCGGAGCTTTCTTT.